The next 25 T cell receptor beta chains were all read from a single sample in a study of blood T cells in healthy people across ages. Next came a second PCR, run for about 6 to 12 cycles, which used a sample-barcoded 5' primer along with a J-beta primer mix. Each CDR3 protein gets one entry after TCRdb re-called the 5' RACE reads with MiXCR. The repertoire has approximately 2,000,000 distinct CDR3 sequences, about two fifths of them found once; the top ten carry 20% to 25%. Sequencing used blood. The receptors were sampled from a human donor in good health.

The rearrangement uses TRBV6-6 and TRBJ2-1; the match to TRBD1 covers 11 bases. The CDR3 is made up of 16 amino acids. The germline CDR1 and CDR2 sequences are MNHNY and SVGAGI (reference sequence). Trimming removed 0 bases from V and 4 bases from J; junction bases left unmatched: 2. The CDR3 region has the DNA TGTGCCAGCAGTTACTCGGGGACAGGGGGGTACAATGAGCAGTTCTTC. It encodes CASSYSGTGGYNEQFF.

This clonotype was counted only a few times. One end of the junction is discordant with germline, which a read error may explain. The rearrangement uses TRBV2 and TRBJ1-1; D perhaps matches TRBD1 (6 bases). The CDR3 has 13 amino acids. The V gene's germline CDR1 is SNHLY and CDR2 FYNNEI. The CDR3 loop is CASNRDLRTETFF. CDR3 bases: TGTGCCAGCAACAGGGATTTAAGGACTGAAACTTTCTTT.

V is TRBV4-3 and J is TRBJ2-3; 8 nucleotides agree with TRBD2. The CDR3 length is 15 residues. Per the germline V gene, CDR1 is LGHNA and CDR2 is YSLEER. V lost 0 bases and J lost 14; bases outside the gene matches: 13. For the CDR3, the DNA is TGCGCCAGCAGCCAAGAGAGATGGCGGGGGGCACCTCGGTATTTT. It is translated as CASSQERWRGAPRYF.

The V call is TRBV6-5, the J call TRBJ1-5; 9 bases line up with TRBD1. Germline V CDR1 and CDR2: MNHEY, SVGAGI. This CDR3 is 14 amino acids long. Trimming removed 6 bases from V and 7 bases from J; junction bases left unmatched: 7. CDR3 bases: TGTGCCAGCAGGCCCGGGACAGGGTGGCAGCCCCAGCATTTT. Its translation: CASRPGTGWQPQHF.

In its sample, this clonotype was seen a few times. At one end the junction does not follow the germline gene, possibly because of a read error. The V call is TRBV7-9, the J call TRBJ1-1; 7 bases map to TRBD1. Germline assignment: CDR1 SEHNR and CDR2 FQNEAQ (reference sequence). The CDR3 runs 13 residues. The CDR3 nucleotides are TGTGCCAGCAGCTTCGACAGGGAGGATGAAGCCTTCTTT. It codes for CASSFDREDEAFF.

The CDR3 is CASTAMLAADTQYF. CDR3 nucleotides: TGTGCCAGCACCGCCATGCTAGCGGCAGATACGCAGTATTTT. The V gene is TRBV7-9, the J gene TRBJ2-3; 7 nucleotides match TRBD2. CDR3 length equals 14 residues. Germline-derived CDR1 and CDR2 are SEHNR and FQNEAQ (reference sequence). J gave up 4 bases and V 7 bases, and 8 bases lay outside the gene matches.

This rearrangement joins TRBV4-3 to TRBJ1-6; no clear D. CDR1 and CDR2 (germline): LGHNA, YSLEER. V lost 0 bases and J lost 8, with 14 bases in between. There are 16 residues in the CDR3. CDR3 coding DNA: TGCGCCAGCAGCCAAGAGAGGGTTGTGTGGGATTCACCCCTCCACTTT. Translating it yields CASSQERVVWDSPLHF.

This clonotype was detected only a few times. The chain employs TRBV7-8 and TRBJ1-1; D gene unclear. Looked up from germline, CDR1 is SGHVS and CDR2 is FQNEAQ. The CDR3 length is 22 residues. Trimming took 3 bases from V and 2 from J, leaving 34 bases between them. This CDR3 reads CASSFSVWRAPHPSRANTEAFF. The DNA for the CDR3 is TGTGCCAGCAGCTTCTCAGTGTGGAGGGCCCCACACCCCTCAAGGGCTAACACTGAAGCTTTCTTT.

This clonotype was recorded a few times. V is TRBV6-2 or TRBV6-3 and J is TRBJ2-5, with D possibly matching TRBD1 (5 bases). Germline assignment: CDR1 MNHEY and CDR2 SVGEGT. V was clipped by 6 bases and J by 5 bases, with 13 bases between them. The CDR3 contains 13 residues. CDR3 protein: CASRNQGFETQYF. In DNA form, the CDR3 reads TGTGCCAGCAGAAACCAGGGTTTCGAGACCCAGTACTTC.

This chain links TRBV12-3 or TRBV12-4 with TRBJ2-5, with 10 bases matching TRBD2. The CDR3 runs to 15 residues. V gave up 0 bases and J gave up 4 bases; unmatched junction bases: 2. The CDR3 reads CASSLAPSGGETQYF. The DNA for the CDR3 is TGTGCCAGCAGTTTAGCGCCTAGCGGGGGAGAGACCCAGTACTTC.

The chain combines TRBV12-3 or TRBV12-4 with TRBJ2-3, with a tentative D call TRBD1 (6 bases). V was clipped by 3 bases and J by 7 bases, with 14 bases between them. This CDR3 has 14 residues. The CDR3 nucleotides read TGTGCCAGCAGTTTGTTAGGCAGGGGACATACGCAGTATTTT. Encoded protein: CASSLLGRGHTQYF.

Regarding this clonotype: A read error may be the cause here, since a much bigger clone is one base away. CDR3 loop: CASGLEGGSEQYF. The CDR3 DNA is TGTGCTAGTGGTTTGGAAGGAGGTAGCGAGCAGTACTTC. The V and J genes are TRBV12-5 and TRBJ2-7; D might be TRBD2 (5 bases). This CDR3 region has 13 residues. CDR1 is LGHNT and CDR2 is FRNRAP in the germline V gene. V was shortened by 1 base and J by 6 bases, with 10 bases between the two germline ends.

This clonotype was seen more than once but under ten times. J is TRBJ1-2 and V is TRBV6-5; D is undetermined. This CDR3 region has 13 residues. CDR1 MNHEY and CDR2 SVGAGI come from the germline V gene. Deletions cut 2 bases from V and 7 bases from J, with 11 bases between. CDR3 protein: CASSYAGSAGYTF. CDR3 bases: TGTGCCAGCAGTTACGCCGGGTCGGCTGGCTACACCTTC.

Regarding this clonotype: This may be a read error, as it is one base from a much larger clone. V and J are TRBV7-9 and TRBJ2-7; TRBD1 matches 7 bases. The CDR3 loop spans 13 amino acids. Germline-derived CDR1 and CDR2 are SEHNR and FQNEAQ (reference sequence). After removal of 8 bases from V and 5 bases from J, the junction contained 9 bases not matched to a gene. CDR3 residues: CASGPRTGHEQYF. The CDR3 bases are TGTGCCAGCGGCCCACGGACAGGCCACGAGCAGTACTTC. Full variable domain (missing parts from reference TRBV7-9 and TRBJ2-7): DTGVSQNPRHKITKRGQNVTFRCDPISEHNRLYWYRQTLGQGPEFLTYFQNEAQLEKSRLLSDRFSAERPKGSFSTLEIQRTEQGDSAMYLCASGPRTGHEQYFGPGTRLTVT.

The chain combines TRBV2 with TRBJ1-6; D might be TRBD1 (5 bases). Trimming took 7 bases from V and 9 from J, leaving 19 bases between them. The CDR3 spans 15 residues. Germline CDR1 and CDR2: SNHLY and FYNNEI. Here the CDR3 reads CASKPLGAPGSPLHF. The CDR3 DNA is TGTGCCAGCAAACCCCTCGGGGCCCCCGGTTCACCCCTCCACTTT.

Points on this clonotype: Possible read error: a much larger clone is one base away. This rearrangement joins TRBV30 to TRBJ2-7; D is unresolved. Germline V lookup: CDR1 GTSNPN, CDR2 SVGIG (reference sequence). This CDR3 region has 12 residues. CDR3 protein: CARSVGRGEQYF. The CDR3, as DNA: TGTGCCCGGAGTGTAGGGCGAGGAGAGCAGTACTTC.

This clonotype was detected once. The junction shows a germline mismatch at one end, possibly a read error. The chain links TRBV27 to TRBJ1-2; D not resolved. The CDR3 spans 13 residues. Germline loops: CDR1 MNHEY, CDR2 SMNVEV (reference sequence). The CDR3, as DNA: TGTGCCAGCAGTTTATATGTCCACTATGACTACACCTTC. It codes for CASSLYVHYDYTF.

This clonotype came up a few times. The chain carries TRBV7-3 and TRBJ2-1; D uncertain. Germline CDR1 reads SGHTA; CDR2 reads FQGTGA. This CDR3 has 12 amino acids. Trimming cost V 4 bases and J 10 bases, with 11 bases left between them. The CDR3 loop is CASSSGGEEQFF. The CDR3 nucleotides are TGTGCCAGCAGCTCCGGTGGAGAAGAGCAGTTCTTC.

This clonotype was seen a handful of times. V and J are TRBV28 and TRBJ2-7; 7 bases align to TRBD1. The J call could be wrong; TRBJ2-5 is a better fit for the DNA end. The CDR3 length is 12 residues. Germline loops: CDR1 MDHEN, CDR2 SYDVKM. As DNA, the CDR3 is TGTGCCAGCAGAGGGACAGTGGGGACCCAGTACTTC. Its translation is CASRGTVGTQYF.

The chain links TRBV6-2 or TRBV6-3 to TRBJ1-5; D may be TRBD1 (5 bases). The ends were cut back, 0 bases at V and 2 bases at J, with 11 bases in the middle. CDR3 length: 16 amino acids. Per the germline V gene, CDR1 is MNHEY and CDR2 is SVGEGT. CDR3 in amino acids: CASSYSGARGNQPQHF. In nucleotides, the CDR3 is TGTGCCAGCAGTTACTCAGGGGCCCGAGGCAATCAGCCCCAGCATTTT.

In DNA form, the CDR3 reads TGTGCCAGCAGTGAATACGCAGGTTCTCCCTACGAGCAGTACTTC. Residues: CASSEYAGSPYEQYF. V gene TRBV25-1 combines with J gene TRBJ2-7; D remains ambiguous. The CDR3 loop spans 15 amino acids. Germline V gives CDR1 MGHDK, CDR2 SYGVNS. Trimming cost V 0 bases and J 2 bases, with 11 bases left between them.

The chain uses TRBV5-1 and TRBJ1-2; perhaps TRBD1 as D (5 bases). The germline gives CDR1 SGHRS, CDR2 YFSETQ. V was pared by 0 bases and J by 0 bases, with 12 bases between. The CDR3 loop spans 16 amino acids. CDR3 residues: CASSLGQPLANYGYTF. CDR3 coding DNA: TGCGCCAGCAGCTTGGGACAGCCCTTAGCTAACTATGGCTACACCTTC.

The J gene is TRBJ2-1, the V gene TRBV15; 7 bases align to TRBD2. The length of the CDR3 is 16 residues. After removal of 1 base from V and 13 bases from J, the junction contained 16 bases not matched to a gene. Germline assignment: CDR1 LNHNV and CDR2 YYDKDF (reference sequence). The CDR3, as DNA: TGTGCCACCAGCAGAGGGGGGGGACTAACAGAAGAGACCCAGTTCTTC. It encodes CATSRGGGLTEETQFF.

Here the CDR3 DNA reads TGCAGTGCCACTAAATTCGGACTTTTTCTCTACACCTTC. This codes for CSATKFGLFLYTF. The J gene is TRBJ1-2, the V gene TRBV20-1; no clear D gene. This CDR3 has 13 amino acids. CDR1 and CDR2 (germline): DFQATT, SNEGSKA (reference sequence). V was cut by 6 bases and J by 10 bases, with 21 bases left in between.

This clonotype was counted once. CDR3 coding DNA: TGTGCCAGCAGTTTAAAAGGGTCCAAGACGACCTTTTACGAGCAGTTCTTC. Amino acid sequence: CASSLKGSKTTFYEQFF. This chain links TRBV27 with TRBJ2-1, with D unclear. The CDR3 contains 17 residues. The germline V gene has CDR1 MNHEY and CDR2 SMNVEV (reference sequence). V was trimmed by 2 bases and J by 10 bases, leaving 24 bases between them.